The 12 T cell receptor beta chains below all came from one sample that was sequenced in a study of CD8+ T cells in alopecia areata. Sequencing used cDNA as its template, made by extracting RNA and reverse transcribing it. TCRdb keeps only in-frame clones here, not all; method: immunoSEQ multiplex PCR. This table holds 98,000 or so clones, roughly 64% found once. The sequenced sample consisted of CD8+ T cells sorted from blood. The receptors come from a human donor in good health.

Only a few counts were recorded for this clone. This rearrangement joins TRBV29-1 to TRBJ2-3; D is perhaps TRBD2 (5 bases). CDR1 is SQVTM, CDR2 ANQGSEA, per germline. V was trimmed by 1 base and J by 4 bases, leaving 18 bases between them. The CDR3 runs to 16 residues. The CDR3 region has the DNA TGCAGCGTTGAAGGTGTACCCCGGGGAAACGCAGATACGCAGTATTTT. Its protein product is CSVEGVPRGNADTQYF.

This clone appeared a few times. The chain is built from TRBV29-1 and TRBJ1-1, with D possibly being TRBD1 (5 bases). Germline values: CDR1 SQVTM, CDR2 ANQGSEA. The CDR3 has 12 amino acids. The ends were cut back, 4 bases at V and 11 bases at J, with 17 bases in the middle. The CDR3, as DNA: TGCAGCGTTGGGGATGGGGGTGAGTGGGCTTTCTTT. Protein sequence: CSVGDGGEWAFF.

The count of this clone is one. The CDR3, as DNA: TGTGCCAGCAGCTATGGGACAGGCCTCACCTACGAGCAGTACTTC. This gives the protein CASSYGTGLTYEQYF. The chain couples TRBV7-6 to TRBJ2-7; 8 bases line up with TRBD1. The CDR3 is 15 amino acids. Germline CDR1 reads SGHVS; CDR2 reads FNYEAQ. J was trimmed by 2 bases and V by 4 bases; bases with no gene match: 7.

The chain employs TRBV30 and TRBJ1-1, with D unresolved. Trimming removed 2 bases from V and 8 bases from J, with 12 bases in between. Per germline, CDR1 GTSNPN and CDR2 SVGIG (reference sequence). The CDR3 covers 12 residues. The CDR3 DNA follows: TGTGCCTGGAGTTGGGAATTTTCCGAAGCTTTCTTT. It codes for CAWSWEFSEAFF. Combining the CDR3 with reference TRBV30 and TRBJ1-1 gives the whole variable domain SQTIHQWPATLVQPVGSPLSLECTVEGTSNPNLYWYRQAAGRGLQLLFYSVGIGQISSEVPQNLSASRPQDRQFILSSKKLLLSDSGFYLCAWSWEFSEAFFGQGTRLTVV.

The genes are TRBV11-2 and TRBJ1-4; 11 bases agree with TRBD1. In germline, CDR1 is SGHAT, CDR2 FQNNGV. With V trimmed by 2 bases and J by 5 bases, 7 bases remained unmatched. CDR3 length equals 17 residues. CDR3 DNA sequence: TGTGCCAGCAGCTTACCCGGACAGGGGGCGCCCAATGAAAAACTGTTTTTT. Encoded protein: CASSLPGQGAPNEKLFF. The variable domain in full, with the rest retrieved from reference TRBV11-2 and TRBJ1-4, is EAGVAQSPRYKIIEKRQSVAFWCNPISGHATLYWYQQILGQGPKLLIQFQNNGVVDDSQLPKDRFSAERLKGVDSTLKIQPAKLEDSAVYLCASSLPGQGAPNEKLFFGSGTQLSVL.

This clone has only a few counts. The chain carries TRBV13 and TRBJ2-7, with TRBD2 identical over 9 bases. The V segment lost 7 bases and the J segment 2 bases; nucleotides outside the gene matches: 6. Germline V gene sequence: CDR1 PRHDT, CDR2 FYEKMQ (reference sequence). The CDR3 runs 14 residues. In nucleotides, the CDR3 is TGTGCCAGCACCGAAGCGGGGGGTCCCTACGAGCAGTACTTC. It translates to CASTEAGGPYEQYF.

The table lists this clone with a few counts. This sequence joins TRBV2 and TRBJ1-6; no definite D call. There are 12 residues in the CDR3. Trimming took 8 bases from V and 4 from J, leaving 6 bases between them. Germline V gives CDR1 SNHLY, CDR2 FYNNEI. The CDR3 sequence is CASGQYNSPLHF. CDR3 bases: TGTGCCAGCGGGCAGTATAATTCACCCCTCCACTTT.

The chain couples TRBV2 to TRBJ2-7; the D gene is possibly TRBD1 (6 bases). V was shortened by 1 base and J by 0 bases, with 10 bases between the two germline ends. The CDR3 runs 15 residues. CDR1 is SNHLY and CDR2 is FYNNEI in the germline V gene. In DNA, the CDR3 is TGTGCCAGCAGTGAAGAAGACAGGCCCTCCTACGAGCAGTACTTC. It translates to CASSEEDRPSYEQYF.

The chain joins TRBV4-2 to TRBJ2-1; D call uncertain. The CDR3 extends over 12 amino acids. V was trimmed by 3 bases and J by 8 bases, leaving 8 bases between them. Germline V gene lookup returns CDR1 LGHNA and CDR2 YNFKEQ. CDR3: CASSHFVHEQFF. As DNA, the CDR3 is TGTGCCAGCAGCCACTTCGTCCATGAGCAGTTCTTC.

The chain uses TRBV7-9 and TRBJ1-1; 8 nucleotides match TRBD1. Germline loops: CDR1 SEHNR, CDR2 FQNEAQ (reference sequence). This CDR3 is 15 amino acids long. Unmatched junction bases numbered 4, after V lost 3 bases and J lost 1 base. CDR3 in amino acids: CASSFTTGANTEAFF. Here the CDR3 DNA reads TGTGCCAGCAGCTTTACGACAGGGGCGAACACTGAAGCTTTCTTT. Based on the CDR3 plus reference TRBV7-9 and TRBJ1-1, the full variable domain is DTGVSQNPRHKITKRGQNVTFRCDPISEHNRLYWYRQTLGQGPEFLTYFQNEAQLEKSRLLSDRFSAERPKGSFSTLEIQRTEQGDSAMYLCASSFTTGANTEAFFGQGTRLTVV.

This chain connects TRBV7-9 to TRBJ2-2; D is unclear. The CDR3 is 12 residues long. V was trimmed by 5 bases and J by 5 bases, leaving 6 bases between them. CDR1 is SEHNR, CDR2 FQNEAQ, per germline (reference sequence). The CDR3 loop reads CASSPRTGELFF. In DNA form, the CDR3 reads TGTGCCAGCAGCCCGAGGACCGGGGAGCTGTTTTTT.

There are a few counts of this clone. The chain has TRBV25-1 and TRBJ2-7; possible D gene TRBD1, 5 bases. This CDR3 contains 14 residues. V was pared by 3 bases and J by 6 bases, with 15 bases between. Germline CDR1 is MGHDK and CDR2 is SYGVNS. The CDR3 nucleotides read TGTGCCAGCAGTGATCCCGACAGCCCCAGCGAGCAGTACTTC. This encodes CASSDPDSPSEQYF.